The 6 T cell receptor beta chains presented below share a single source sample, sequenced in a study of T cells after yellow fever vaccination. TCRdb reprocessed the 5' RACE reads via MiXCR and lists one record per CDR3 protein. This table has 250,000 to 400,000 distinct CDR3 sequences, around 4.3% appearing once. Sequences were derived from PBMCs, sampled 15 days after the yellow fever booster vaccination. These receptors all come from a man aged 18 to 29 who received the YFV17D yellow fever vaccine.

The rearrangement joins TRBV5-1 to TRBJ1-2; 10 nucleotides agree with TRBD1. Germline CDR1 is SGHRS and CDR2 is YFSETQ. J lost 4 bases, V lost 4 bases, and 10 bases had no gene match. The CDR3 is 16 amino acids. CDR3 sequence: CASSTGTGASRYGYTF. CDR3 coding DNA: TGCGCCAGCAGCACCGGGACAGGGGCTTCCCGCTATGGCTACACCTTC.

This clonotype was counted a few times. The rearrangement links TRBV6-2 or TRBV6-3 to TRBJ1-5, with D hard to call. Germline lookup yields CDR1 MNHEY and CDR2 SVGEGT. Trimming pared 3 bases from V and 11 bases from J, leaving 14 bases between. The CDR3 is 13 residues long. The CDR3 reads CASSYKVPPAQHF. The CDR3 region has the DNA TGTGCCAGCAGTTATAAGGTCCCTCCGGCCCAGCATTTT.

There are many counts of this clonotype. The chain carries TRBV5-1 and TRBJ2-1; D not certain. Per germline, CDR1 SGHRS and CDR2 YFSETQ. V lost 2 bases and J lost 5, with 8 bases in between. CDR3 length equals 13 residues. The chain's CDR3 is CASSLPDNNEQFF. The CDR3 nucleotides are TGCGCCAGCAGCTTACCCGATAACAATGAGCAGTTCTTC.

This clonotype was detected many times. The chain joins TRBV4-2 to TRBJ2-1; D ambiguous. CDR3 size: 12 residues. Germline CDR1 reads LGHNA; CDR2 reads YNFKEQ. The V gene lost 0 bases and the J gene lost 4 bases, with 1 base spanning the gap. This chain's CDR3 is CASSQDYNEQFF. In DNA, the CDR3 is TGTGCCAGCAGCCAAGATTACAATGAGCAGTTCTTC.

Here the CDR3 reads CASSVRGAYNEQFF. DNA for the CDR3: TGTGCCAGCAGCGTCAGGGGGGCCTACAATGAGCAGTTCTTC. The chain employs TRBV9 and TRBJ2-1; maybe TRBD1 (7 bases). The CDR3 totals 14 residues. Germline loops: CDR1 SGDLS, CDR2 YYNGEE. The V end lost 2 bases, the J end lost 2 bases, and 8 bases lay between the germline ends. The full variable domain, completed using reference TRBV9 and TRBJ2-1, is DSGVTQTPKHLITATGQRVTLRCSPRSGDLSVYWYQQSLDQGLQFLIQYYNGEERAKGNILERFSAQQFPDLHSELNLSSLELGDSALYFCASSVRGAYNEQFFGPGTRLTVL.

This clonotype was counted a few times. This chain links TRBV11-2 with TRBJ2-3, with D uncertain. From germline, CDR1 is SGHAT and CDR2 FQNNGV. The CDR3 runs 15 residues. The V and J ends lost 7 bases and 5 bases respectively, with 19 bases between them. The CDR3, as DNA: TGTGCCAGCACTTCTGTACACCCGGAGAAAGATACGCAGTATTTT. It encodes CASTSVHPEKDTQYF. The entire variable domain, with the rest obtained from reference TRBV11-2 and TRBJ2-3, is as follows: EAGVAQSPRYKIIEKRQSVAFWCNPISGHATLYWYQQILGQGPKLLIQFQNNGVVDDSQLPKDRFSAERLKGVDSTLKIQPAKLEDSAVYLCASTSVHPEKDTQYFGPGTRLTVL.